The rows below give T cell receptor beta chains drawn from one sample of a study of blood T cell repertoires in COVID-19. This table comes from immunoSEQ multiplex PCR, and its TCRdb copy is limited to in-frame clones, with some not included. The sample has around 290,000 clones; roughly nine tenths are singletons. The sample was peripheral blood. The receptor set was obtained from a woman in her twenties or thirties with COVID-19, enrolled during active disease. Each CDR3 is given with its conserved first and last residue. The order of the fields is clone size, J gene, D gene, V gene, CDR3 DNA, CDR3 protein. D genes are given only for firm matches. Not every row has a clone size; where given, it reads once, few, many or a size class.

clone_size: once; j_call: TRBJ1-3; d_call: NA; v_call: TRBV5-1; cdr3_nt: TGCGCCAGCAGCCTGCAGGGTGCCGACACCATATATTTT; cdr3_aa: CASSLQGADTIYF
clone_size: NA; j_call: TRBJ2-5; d_call: NA; v_call: TRBV27; cdr3_nt: TGTGCCAGCAGTCCTCTCCCCCGTGGCCCAGAAGAGACCCAGTACTTC; cdr3_aa: CASSPLPRGPEETQYF
clone_size: NA; j_call: TRBJ2-5; d_call: NA; v_call: TRBV19; cdr3_nt: TGTGCCAGTAGAAATAAGGGGCAAGAGACCCAGTACTTC; cdr3_aa: CASRNKGQETQYF
clone_size: NA; j_call: TRBJ2-7; d_call: TRBD1; v_call: TRBV14; cdr3_nt: TGTGCCAGCAGCCATTTCGAGGGGGCCCACGAGCAGTACTTC; cdr3_aa: CASSHFEGAHEQYF
clone_size: NA; j_call: TRBJ2-7; d_call: NA; v_call: TRBV10-3; cdr3_nt: TGTGCCATCAGTGATTCGGACAGGGCCGGGGGGGAGCAGTACTTC; cdr3_aa: CAISDSDRAGGEQYF
clone_size: NA; j_call: TRBJ1-1; d_call: NA; v_call: TRBV3-1/TRBV3-2; cdr3_nt: TGTGCCAGCAGCCACAACAGGAACACTGAAGCTTTCTTT; cdr3_aa: CASSHNRNTEAFF
clone_size: NA; j_call: TRBJ2-6; d_call: NA; v_call: TRBV2; cdr3_nt: TGTGCCAGCAGTGATGGCACAGGGATCAGTGGGGCCAACGTCCTGACTTTC; cdr3_aa: CASSDGTGISGANVLTF
clone_size: once; j_call: TRBJ1-2; d_call: TRBD1; v_call: TRBV30; cdr3_nt: TGTGCCTGGAATCTACAGGGGTCTGACTATGGCTACACCTTC; cdr3_aa: CAWNLQGSDYGYTF
clone_size: NA; j_call: TRBJ1-3; d_call: NA; v_call: TRBV13; cdr3_nt: TGTGCCAGCAGCTTAGAGGCACAAGACCTAGGTCGCCCCATATATTTT; cdr3_aa: CASSLEAQDLGRPIYF
clone_size: NA; j_call: TRBJ1-1; d_call: NA; v_call: TRBV19; cdr3_nt: TGTGCCAGTAGCCCCGACGACAGCATGAACACTGAAGCTTTCTTT; cdr3_aa: CASSPDDSMNTEAFF
clone_size: NA; j_call: TRBJ2-1; d_call: NA; v_call: TRBV5-8; cdr3_nt: TGTGCCAGCAGCTTGTACCAGGGTTCCTACAATGAGCAGTTCTTC; cdr3_aa: CASSLYQGSYNEQFF
clone_size: NA; j_call: TRBJ1-1; d_call: NA; v_call: TRBV21-1; cdr3_nt: TGTGCCAGCAGCAAAGGGGACAGGGGGTTGTGGTGGAACACTGAAGCTTTCTTT; cdr3_aa: CASSKGDRGLWWNTEAFF
clone_size: NA; j_call: TRBJ2-7; d_call: TRBD1; v_call: TRBV2; cdr3_nt: TGTGCCAGCAGTGAAGTAGGGACAGGGTCCTACGAGCAGTACTTC; cdr3_aa: CASSEVGTGSYEQYF
clone_size: NA; j_call: TRBJ1-5; d_call: TRBD1; v_call: TRBV28; cdr3_nt: TGTGCCAGCAGGCCACAGGGGGCGGGAGGCAATCAGCCCCAGCATTTT; cdr3_aa: CASRPQGAGGNQPQHF
clone_size: once; j_call: TRBJ2-1; d_call: TRBD1; v_call: TRBV6-5; cdr3_nt: TGTGCCAGCAGCCTGCAGGGGGCCCGCTACAATGAGCAGTTCTTC; cdr3_aa: CASSLQGARYNEQFF
clone_size: NA; j_call: TRBJ2-1; d_call: TRBD2; v_call: TRBV5-1; cdr3_nt: TGCGCCAGCAGCTCGAGTAGCGGGAGCTCCTACAATGAGCAGTTCTTC; cdr3_aa: CASSSSSGSSYNEQFF
clone_size: NA; j_call: TRBJ2-2; d_call: TRBD2; v_call: TRBV28; cdr3_nt: TGTGCCAGCAGTTTATCCGGGACTAGGGGGATCGGGGAGCTGTTTTTT; cdr3_aa: CASSLSGTRGIGELFF
clone_size: NA; j_call: TRBJ2-1; d_call: TRBD2; v_call: TRBV10-2; cdr3_nt: TGCGCCAGCAGCCCTAAGACTAGCGGGAACTCCTACAATGAGCAGTTCTTC; cdr3_aa: CASSPKTSGNSYNEQFF